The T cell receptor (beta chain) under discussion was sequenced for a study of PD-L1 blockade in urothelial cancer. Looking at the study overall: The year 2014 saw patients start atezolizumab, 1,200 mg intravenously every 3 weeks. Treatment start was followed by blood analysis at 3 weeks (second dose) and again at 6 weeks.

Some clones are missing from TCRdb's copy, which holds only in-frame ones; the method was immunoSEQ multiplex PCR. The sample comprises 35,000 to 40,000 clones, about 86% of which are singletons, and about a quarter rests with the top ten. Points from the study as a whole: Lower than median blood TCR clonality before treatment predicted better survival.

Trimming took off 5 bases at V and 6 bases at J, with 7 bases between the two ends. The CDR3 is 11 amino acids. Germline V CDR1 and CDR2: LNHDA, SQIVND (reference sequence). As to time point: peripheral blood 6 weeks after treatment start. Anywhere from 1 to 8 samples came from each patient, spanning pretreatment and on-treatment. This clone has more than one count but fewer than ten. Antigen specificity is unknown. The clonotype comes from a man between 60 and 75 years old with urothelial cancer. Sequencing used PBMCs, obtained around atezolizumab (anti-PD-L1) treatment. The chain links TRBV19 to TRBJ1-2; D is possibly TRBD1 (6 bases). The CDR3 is CASSGGNGYTF. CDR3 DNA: TGTGCCAGTAGTGGGGGCAATGGCTACACCTTC.